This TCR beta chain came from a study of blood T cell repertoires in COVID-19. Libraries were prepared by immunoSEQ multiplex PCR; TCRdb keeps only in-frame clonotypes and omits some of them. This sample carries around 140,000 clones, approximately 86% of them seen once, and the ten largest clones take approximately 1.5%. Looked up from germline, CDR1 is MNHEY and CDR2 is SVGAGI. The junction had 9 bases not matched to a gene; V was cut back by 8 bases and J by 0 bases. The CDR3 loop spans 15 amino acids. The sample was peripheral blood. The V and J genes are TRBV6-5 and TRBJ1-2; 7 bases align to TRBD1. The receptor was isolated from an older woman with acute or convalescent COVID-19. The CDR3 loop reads CASLRGIGANYGYTF. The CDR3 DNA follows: TGTGCCAGCCTCAGGGGGATCGGAGCTAACTATGGCTACACCTTC.